This T cell receptor beta chain was sequenced during a study of blood T cell repertoires in COVID-19. The CDR3 contains 18 residues. V shed 6 bases and J 2 bases; nucleotides not matched to a gene: 9. In germline, CDR1 is MGHDK, CDR2 SYGVNS. Profiling relied on immunoSEQ multiplex PCR, and the TCRdb table lists in-frame clones only, not all of them. The sample has about 100,000 clones, 70% to 90% seen once. The specimen was peripheral blood. The sequence came from a man at least 80 years old with acute or convalescent COVID-19. The chain recombines TRBV25-1 with TRBJ2-6; 11 bases line up with TRBD1. The CDR3 region is CASRPDRGLLPGANVLTF. For the CDR3, the DNA is TGTGCCAGCAGACCGGACAGGGGGCTTCTGCCTGGGGCCAACGTCCTGACTTTC.